This T cell receptor beta chain is drawn from a study of tumor-infiltrating lymphocytes in oesophageal squamous cell carcinoma. MiXCR was run by TCRdb on the PCR reads, yielding one entry per CDR3 protein. The table includes just over 20,000 distinct CDR3 sequences, more than 35% detected once. The CDR3 is 13 residues long. The sequence derives from a male donor with esophageal squamous cell carcinoma. The sequencing input was esophageal tumor tissue. The J gene is TRBJ2-3, the V gene TRBV12-3 or TRBV12-4, with D perhaps matching TRBD1 (6 bases). The J call may be mistaken, given a closer DNA end match to TRBJ1-5. The CDR3 nucleotides read TGTGCCAGCCTTGAGGGGGTTAATCAGCCCCAGCATTTT. This gives the protein CASLEGVNQPQHF.